The source of this T cell receptor beta chain is a study of control samples from healthy donors and cancer patients. Sequencing was performed with immunoSEQ multiplex PCR; in TCRdb, only in-frame clones are kept and a portion is missing. Here the sample spans under 65,000 clones, 75% to 95% being singletons. Per the germline V gene, CDR1 is SGHTA and CDR2 is FQGNSA. Trimming shortened V by 10 bases and J by 0 bases, and 13 bases separated the two germline ends. The CDR3 is 14 residues long. The clonotype comes from a man aged 30-40 years with colorectal cancer. The chain employs TRBV7-2 and TRBJ1-5; maybe TRBD1 (5 bases). The specimen sequenced was PBMCs. DNA of the CDR3: TGTGCCACCTCTGACAGATATAGCAATCAGCCCCAGCATTTT. Translated, it gives CATSDRYSNQPQHF.